The clone carrying this T cell receptor beta chain was detected once. The data stem from a study of OX40 agonist ivuxolimab in advanced cancers. The CDR3 totals 16 residues. V was pared by 5 bases and J by 3 bases, with 11 bases of the junction left unmatched. The germline V gene encodes CDR1 SGHNT and CDR2 YENEEA. TCRdb keeps only in-frame clones here, not all; method: immunoSEQ multiplex PCR. The sample shows 68,000 or so clones, about 84% of them seen only once. This clonotype was sampled from an adult with an advanced solid tumor such as melanoma, head and neck, liver or kidney cancer. The chain has TRBV11-3 and TRBJ2-7; 9 bases agree with TRBD2. The sequencing here drew on CD4+ or CD8+ T cells sorted from blood, taken in a trial of the OX40 agonist ivuxolimab. In DNA form, the CDR3 reads TGTGCCAGCAGCCCCGCAGGGGCGGGAGGGATCTACGAGCAGTACTTC. Its protein product is CASSPAGAGGIYEQYF.